These 5 T cell receptor beta chains were all obtained from the same sample, sequenced in a study of T cell clonality in common variable immunodeficiency. Broader study findings: In common variable immunodeficiency, TCR beta chains reportedly carried fewer deletions and N-nucleotide insertions.

The method was immunoSEQ multiplex PCR; TCRdb's version includes in-frame clones alone and lacks a portion of them. The sample is made up of some 19,000 clones, none counted only once. Antigens of these TCRs are unknown. Sequenced: peripheral blood mononuclear cells. Receptors were obtained from a human donor with common variable immunodeficiency.

This clone was recorded many times. The sequenced CDR3 bases are TGTGCCAGCAGCTCATTCAATGAG. Translating gives CASSSFNE. The entire CDR3 sequence reads CASSSFNEQFF. The chain carries TRBV7-8 and TRBJ2-1; unclear D gene. The read ends 3 residues before the CDR3 terminus; that terminus is restored from the germline J gene. V dropped 4 bases and J dropped 6 bases, with 4 bases sitting between them. Germline V gives CDR1 SGHVS, CDR2 FQNEAQ. The CDR3 has 11 residues.

A note on this clone: The read ends 3 residues early relative to the CDR3; the germline J gene fills the gap. The rearrangement links TRBV5-1 to TRBJ2-7; D is perhaps TRBD1 (6 bases). The CDR3 has 16 amino acids. V was cut by 4 bases and J by 3 bases, with 20 bases left in between. Germline V gene lookup returns CDR1 SGHRS and CDR2 YFSETQ. CDR3 bases read: TGCGCCAGCAGCCCTACCGACAGGACGCCCTTCTACGAG. Its protein product is CASSPTDRTPFYE. The entire CDR3 is CASSPTDRTPFYEQYF.

About this clone itself: The CDR3 is cut off 3 residues early in the read; its end comes from the germline J gene. V usage is TRBV5-1 and J usage is TRBJ1-1; weak D call: TRBD1 (5 bases). V was shortened by 0 bases and J by 6 bases, with 9 bases between the two germline ends. The CDR3 spans 13 residues. Germline values: CDR1 SGHRS, CDR2 YFSETQ. The CDR3 DNA, read in part, is TGCGCCAGCAGCTTGGCCAGGGCGGCTGAA. This gives the protein CASSLARAAE. The full-length CDR3 reads as CASSLARAAEAFF.

This clone was observed a few times. Incomplete CDR3 DNA: TGTGCCATAAGGACAGGGTTTGATGAG. Translating gives CAIRTGFDE. From start to end, the CDR3 is CAIRTGFDEQFF. This chain joins TRBV19 and TRBJ2-1; TRBD1 matches 8 bases. Read sequence stops 3 residues before the CDR3 end, and the germline J gene provides the missing end. After removal of 10 bases from V and 8 bases from J, the junction contained 7 bases not matched to a gene. Per germline, CDR1 LNHDA and CDR2 SQIVND (reference sequence). The CDR3 is made up of 12 amino acids.

Worth noting for this clone: The CDR3 end lies 3 residues beyond the end of the read and is filled in from the germline J gene. The J gene is TRBJ1-1, the V gene TRBV19, with TRBD1 matching over 7 bases. There are 15 residues in the CDR3. Germline assignment: CDR1 LNHDA and CDR2 SQIVND (reference sequence). V shed 5 bases, J shed 2 bases, and the junction held 8 bases outside the gene matches. The part of the CDR3 DNA that was read is TGTGCCAGTAGTTTCTACACAGGGGTTAACACTGAA. It encodes CASSFYTGVNTE. Given in full, the CDR3 is CASSFYTGVNTEAFF.